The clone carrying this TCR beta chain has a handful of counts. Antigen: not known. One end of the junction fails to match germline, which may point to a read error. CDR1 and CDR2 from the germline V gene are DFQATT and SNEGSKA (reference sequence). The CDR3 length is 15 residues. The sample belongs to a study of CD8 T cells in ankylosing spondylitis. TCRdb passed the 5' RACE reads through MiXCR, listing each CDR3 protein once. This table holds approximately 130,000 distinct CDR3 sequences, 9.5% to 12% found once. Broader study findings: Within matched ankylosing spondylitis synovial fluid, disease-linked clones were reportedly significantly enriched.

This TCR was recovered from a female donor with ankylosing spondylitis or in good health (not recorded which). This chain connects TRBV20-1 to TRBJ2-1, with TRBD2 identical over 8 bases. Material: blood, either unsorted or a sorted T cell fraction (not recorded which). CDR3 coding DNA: TGCAGTGCTAGTCCGGGCGGGAGGTCCTCCAATGAGCAGTTCTTC. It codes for CSASPGGRSSNEQFF.